This TCR beta chain was recorded in a study of immune evolution from preneoplasia to lung adenocarcinoma. Study as a whole: HLA loss of heterozygosity: about 7% AIS, about 15% MIA, over 25% ADC, none AAH.

Patient tissue came from resections in Japan or China, 2014–2017. Two lung cancer pathologists independently confirmed each histologic diagnosis. After pathologic assessment, macro-dissection selected premalignant or tumor cells for extraction. Assay used: immunoSEQ multiplex PCR; TCRdb lists only in-frame clones, some missing. The sample consists of roughly 6,000 clones, 70% to 85% of them appearing once. Germline CDR1 SGHRS, CDR2 YFSETQ. V was cut by 0 bases and J by 3 bases, with 10 bases left in between. The CDR3 loop spans 14 amino acids. What was sequenced was FFPE minimally invasive lung adenocarcinoma tissue. This receptor was identified in a person aged 50-75 years with lung adenocarcinoma. The J gene is TRBJ2-7, the V gene TRBV5-1, with D possibly matching TRBD1 (6 bases). CDR3 sequence reads: CASSLGTGIYEQYF. The CDR3 coding sequence is TGCGCCAGCAGCTTGGGCACAGGGATCTACGAGCAGTACTTC.